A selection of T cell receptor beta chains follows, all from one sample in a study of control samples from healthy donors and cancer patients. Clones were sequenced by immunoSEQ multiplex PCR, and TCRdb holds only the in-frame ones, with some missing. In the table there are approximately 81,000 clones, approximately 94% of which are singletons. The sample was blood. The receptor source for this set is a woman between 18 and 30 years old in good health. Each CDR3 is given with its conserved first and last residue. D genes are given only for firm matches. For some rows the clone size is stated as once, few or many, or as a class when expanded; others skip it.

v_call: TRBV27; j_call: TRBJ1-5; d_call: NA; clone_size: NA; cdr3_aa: CASSFGQASQPQHF; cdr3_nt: TGTGCCAGCAGTTTTGGGCAGGCCAGTCAGCCCCAGCATTTT
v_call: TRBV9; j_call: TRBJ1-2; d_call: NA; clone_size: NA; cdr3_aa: CASSADGTFYGYTF; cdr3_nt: TGTGCCAGCAGCGCGGACGGGACGTTCTATGGCTACACCTTC
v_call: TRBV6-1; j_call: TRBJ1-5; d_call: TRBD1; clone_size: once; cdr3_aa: CASRLTGDNQPQHF; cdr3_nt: TGTGCCAGCAGGTTGACAGGGGATAATCAGCCCCAGCATTTT
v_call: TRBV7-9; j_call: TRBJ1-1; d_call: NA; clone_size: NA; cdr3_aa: CASSLVTEWAFF; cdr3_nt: TGTGCCAGCAGCTTAGTGACAGAGTGGGCTTTCTTT
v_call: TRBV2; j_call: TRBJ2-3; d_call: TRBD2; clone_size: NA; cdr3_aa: CASSAPGLAGKGQKYF; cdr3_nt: TGTGCCAGCAGTGCCCCGGGACTAGCGGGGAAGGGCCAAAAGTATTTT
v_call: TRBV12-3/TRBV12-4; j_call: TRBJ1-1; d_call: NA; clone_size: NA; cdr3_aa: CASSRTGANEAFF; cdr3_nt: TGTGCCAGCAGCCGAACCGGGGCAAATGAAGCTTTCTTT
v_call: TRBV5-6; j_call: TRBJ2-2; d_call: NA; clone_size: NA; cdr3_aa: CASRSRIVWVDTGELFF; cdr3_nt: TGTGCCAGCAGGTCAAGGATCGTGTGGGTCGACACCGGGGAGCTGTTTTTT
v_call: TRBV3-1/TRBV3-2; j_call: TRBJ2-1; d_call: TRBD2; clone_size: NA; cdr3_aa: CASSPPGLAGSNYNEQFF; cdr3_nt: TGTGCCAGCAGCCCGCCGGGACTAGCGGGGTCAAACTACAATGAGCAGTTCTTC
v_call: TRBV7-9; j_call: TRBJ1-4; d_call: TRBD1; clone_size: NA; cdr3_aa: CASSTRTGENEKLFF; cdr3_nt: TGTGCCAGCAGCACACGGACAGGAGAGAATGAAAAACTGTTTTTT
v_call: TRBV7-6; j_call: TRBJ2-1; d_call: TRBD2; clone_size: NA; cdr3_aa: CASSLALLAGGNEQFF; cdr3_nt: TGTGCCAGCAGCTTAGCGTTGCTAGCGGGAGGTAATGAGCAGTTCTTC
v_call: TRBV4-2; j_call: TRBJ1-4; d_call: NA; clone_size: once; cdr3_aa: CASSQDERPGGNEKLFF; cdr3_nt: TGTGCCAGCAGCCAAGACGAGCGTCCTGGGGGTAATGAAAAACTGTTTTTT
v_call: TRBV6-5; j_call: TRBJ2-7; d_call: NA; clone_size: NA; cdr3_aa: CASSYSGGYSYEQYF; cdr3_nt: TGTGCCAGCAGTTACTCTGGCGGATACTCCTACGAGCAGTACTTC
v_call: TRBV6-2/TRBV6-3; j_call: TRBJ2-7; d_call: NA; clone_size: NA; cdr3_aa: CASSSPPETYEQYF; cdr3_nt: TGTGCCAGCAGTTCCCCCCCGGAAACCTACGAGCAGTACTTC
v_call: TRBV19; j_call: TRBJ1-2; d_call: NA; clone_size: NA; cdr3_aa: CASSIPVTGLGYTF; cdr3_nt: TGTGCCAGTAGTATCCCGGTGACGGGGTTGGGCTACACCTTC
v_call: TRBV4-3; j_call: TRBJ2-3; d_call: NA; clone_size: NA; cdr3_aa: CASSRQQGTTADTQYF; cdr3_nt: TGCGCCAGCAGCCGCCAGCAGGGAACAACGGCAGATACGCAGTATTTT
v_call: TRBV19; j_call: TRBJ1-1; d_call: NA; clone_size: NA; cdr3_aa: CASSIVENTEAFF; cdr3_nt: TGTGCCAGTAGTATAGTTGAGAACACTGAAGCTTTCTTT
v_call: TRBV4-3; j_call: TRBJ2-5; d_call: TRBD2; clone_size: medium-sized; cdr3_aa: CASSQGDSGSGAQETQYF; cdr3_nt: TGCGCCAGCAGCCAAGGGGATAGCGGGAGTGGAGCGCAAGAGACCCAGTACTTC
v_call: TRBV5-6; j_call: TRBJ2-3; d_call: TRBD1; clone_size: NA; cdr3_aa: CASSPGTGNLDTQYF; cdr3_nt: TGTGCCAGCAGCCCCGGGACAGGGAATTTGGATACGCAGTATTTT
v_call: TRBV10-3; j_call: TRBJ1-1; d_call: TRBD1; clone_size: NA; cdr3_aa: CAISVGQGGNTEAFF; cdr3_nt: TGTGCCATCAGTGTGGGACAGGGGGGGAACACTGAAGCTTTCTTT
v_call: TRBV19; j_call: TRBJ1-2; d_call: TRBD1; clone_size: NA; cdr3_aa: CASSNQGQANYGYTF; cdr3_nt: TGTGCCAGTAGTAACCAAGGACAGGCTAACTATGGCTACACCTTC
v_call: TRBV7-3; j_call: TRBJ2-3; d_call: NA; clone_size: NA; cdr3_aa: CASSLNPRGGFTDTQYF; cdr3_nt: TGTGCCAGCAGCTTAAACCCCCGGGGTGGTTTCACAGATACGCAGTATTTT
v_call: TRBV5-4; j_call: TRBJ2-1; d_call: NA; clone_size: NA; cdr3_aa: CASSPEMASSYNEQFF; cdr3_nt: TGTGCCAGCAGCCCAGAGATGGCGTCGTCCTACAATGAGCAGTTCTTC
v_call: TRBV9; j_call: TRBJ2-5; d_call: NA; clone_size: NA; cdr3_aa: CASSPEGAGGQETQYF; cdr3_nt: TGTGCCAGCAGCCCGGAGGGGGCAGGAGGGCAGGAGACCCAGTACTTC
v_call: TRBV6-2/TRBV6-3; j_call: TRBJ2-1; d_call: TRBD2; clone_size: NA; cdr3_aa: CASSKRGLAGGFPYNEQFF; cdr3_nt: TGTGCCAGCAGTAAAAGGGGACTAGCGGGAGGATTCCCCTACAATGAGCAGTTCTTC
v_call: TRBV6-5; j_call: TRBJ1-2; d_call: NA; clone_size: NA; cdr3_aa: CASSRRVGDGYTF; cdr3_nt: TGTGCCAGCAGTCGACGGGTAGGGGACGGCTACACCTTC
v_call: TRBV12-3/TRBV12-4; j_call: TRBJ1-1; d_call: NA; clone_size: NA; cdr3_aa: CASSFYENTEAFF; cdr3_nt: TGTGCCAGCAGTTTTTACGAAAACACTGAAGCTTTCTTT
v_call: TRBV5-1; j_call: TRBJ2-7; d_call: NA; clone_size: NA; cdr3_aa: CASRPTAGGNEQYF; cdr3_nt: TGCGCCAGCAGACCCACAGCAGGGGGGAACGAGCAGTACTTC
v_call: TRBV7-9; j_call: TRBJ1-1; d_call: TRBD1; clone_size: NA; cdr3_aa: CASSFGTGMNTEAFF; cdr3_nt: TGTGCCAGCAGCTTTGGGACAGGGATGAACACTGAAGCTTTCTTT
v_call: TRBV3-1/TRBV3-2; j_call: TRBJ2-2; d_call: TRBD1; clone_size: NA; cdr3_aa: CASSLATGGGTGELFF; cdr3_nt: TGTGCCAGCAGCCTCGCGACAGGGGGCGGCACCGGGGAGCTGTTTTTT
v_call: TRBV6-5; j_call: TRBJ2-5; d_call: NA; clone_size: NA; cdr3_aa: CASSSTGTSYQETQYF; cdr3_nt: TGTGCCAGCAGTTCAACCGGGACATCTTACCAAGAGACCCAGTACTTC
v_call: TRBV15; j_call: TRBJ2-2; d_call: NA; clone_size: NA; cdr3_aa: CATSQTSILGNTGELFF; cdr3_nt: TGTGCCACCAGCCAAACAAGCATTCTCGGGAACACCGGGGAGCTGTTTTTT
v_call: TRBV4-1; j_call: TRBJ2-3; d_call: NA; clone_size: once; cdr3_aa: CASSQARQLAPHETQYF; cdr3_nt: TGCGCCAGCAGCCAGGCCAGACAACTAGCCCCCCACGAAACGCAGTATTTT
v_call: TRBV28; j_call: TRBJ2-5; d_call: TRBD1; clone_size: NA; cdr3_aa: CASRRTGGETQYF; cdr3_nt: TGTGCCAGCAGGCGGACAGGGGGGGAGACCCAGTACTTC
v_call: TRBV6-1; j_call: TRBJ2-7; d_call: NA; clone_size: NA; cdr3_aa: CASSEEDAGTSFYEQYF; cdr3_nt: TGTGCCAGCAGTGAAGAAGATGCAGGGACTTCTTTCTACGAGCAGTACTTC
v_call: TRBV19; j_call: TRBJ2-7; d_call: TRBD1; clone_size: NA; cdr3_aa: CASSIVLSGQGASYEQYF; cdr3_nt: TGTGCCAGTAGTATAGTCTTATCAGGACAGGGGGCCTCCTACGAGCAGTACTTC
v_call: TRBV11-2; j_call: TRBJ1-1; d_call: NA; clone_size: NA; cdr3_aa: CASSLYGGQSTEAFF; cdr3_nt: TGTGCCAGCAGCTTATACGGGGGGCAGAGCACTGAAGCTTTCTTT
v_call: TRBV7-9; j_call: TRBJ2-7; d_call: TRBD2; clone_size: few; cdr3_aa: CASSLGSGTSPYEQYF; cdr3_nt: TGTGCCAGCAGCTTAGGAAGCGGGACTTCCCCCTACGAGCAGTACTTC
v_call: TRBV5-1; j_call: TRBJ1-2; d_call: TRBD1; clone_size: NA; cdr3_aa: CASSQTVTGGGLGYTF; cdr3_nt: TGCGCCAGCAGCCAAACCGTGACAGGGGGCGGTTTGGGCTACACCTTC
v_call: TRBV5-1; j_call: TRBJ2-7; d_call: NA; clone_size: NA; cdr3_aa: CASSLGTYEQYF; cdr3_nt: TGCGCCAGCAGCTTGGGGACCTACGAGCAGTACTTC
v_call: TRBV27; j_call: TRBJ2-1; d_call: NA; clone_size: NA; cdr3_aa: CASSHTGEQFF; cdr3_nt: TGTGCCAGCAGTCACACAGGGGAGCAGTTCTTC
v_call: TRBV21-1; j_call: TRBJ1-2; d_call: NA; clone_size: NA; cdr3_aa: CASFSLQERGPYGYTF; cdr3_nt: TGTGCCAGCTTCAGCCTACAGGAAAGGGGGCCCTATGGCTACACCTTC
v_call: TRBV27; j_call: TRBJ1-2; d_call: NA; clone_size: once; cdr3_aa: CASGDSEINYGYTF; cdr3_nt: TGTGCCAGCGGTGACAGCGAGATTAACTATGGCTACACCTTC
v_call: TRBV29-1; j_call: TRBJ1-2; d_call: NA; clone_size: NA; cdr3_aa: CSVARVNYGYTF; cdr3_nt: TGCAGCGTTGCACGTGTTAACTATGGCTACACCTTC
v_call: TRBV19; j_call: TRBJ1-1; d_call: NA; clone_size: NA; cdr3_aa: CASSIRAIPTNTEAFF; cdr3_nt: TGTGCCAGTAGTATCCGGGCCATCCCTACTAACACTGAAGCTTTCTTT
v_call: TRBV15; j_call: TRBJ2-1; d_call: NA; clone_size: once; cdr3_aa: CATSAPKTSQFF; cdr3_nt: TGTGCCACCAGCGCTCCGAAAACATCGCAGTTCTTC
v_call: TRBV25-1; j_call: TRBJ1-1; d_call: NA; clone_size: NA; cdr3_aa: CASRAGGRKSSITEAFF; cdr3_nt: TGTGCCAGCAGGGCAGGAGGGAGGAAGTCCTCCATCACTGAAGCTTTCTTT
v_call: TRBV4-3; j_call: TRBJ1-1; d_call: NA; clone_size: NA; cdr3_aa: CASSQDGGAFF; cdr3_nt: TGCGCCAGCAGCCAAGATGGGGGGGCTTTCTTT